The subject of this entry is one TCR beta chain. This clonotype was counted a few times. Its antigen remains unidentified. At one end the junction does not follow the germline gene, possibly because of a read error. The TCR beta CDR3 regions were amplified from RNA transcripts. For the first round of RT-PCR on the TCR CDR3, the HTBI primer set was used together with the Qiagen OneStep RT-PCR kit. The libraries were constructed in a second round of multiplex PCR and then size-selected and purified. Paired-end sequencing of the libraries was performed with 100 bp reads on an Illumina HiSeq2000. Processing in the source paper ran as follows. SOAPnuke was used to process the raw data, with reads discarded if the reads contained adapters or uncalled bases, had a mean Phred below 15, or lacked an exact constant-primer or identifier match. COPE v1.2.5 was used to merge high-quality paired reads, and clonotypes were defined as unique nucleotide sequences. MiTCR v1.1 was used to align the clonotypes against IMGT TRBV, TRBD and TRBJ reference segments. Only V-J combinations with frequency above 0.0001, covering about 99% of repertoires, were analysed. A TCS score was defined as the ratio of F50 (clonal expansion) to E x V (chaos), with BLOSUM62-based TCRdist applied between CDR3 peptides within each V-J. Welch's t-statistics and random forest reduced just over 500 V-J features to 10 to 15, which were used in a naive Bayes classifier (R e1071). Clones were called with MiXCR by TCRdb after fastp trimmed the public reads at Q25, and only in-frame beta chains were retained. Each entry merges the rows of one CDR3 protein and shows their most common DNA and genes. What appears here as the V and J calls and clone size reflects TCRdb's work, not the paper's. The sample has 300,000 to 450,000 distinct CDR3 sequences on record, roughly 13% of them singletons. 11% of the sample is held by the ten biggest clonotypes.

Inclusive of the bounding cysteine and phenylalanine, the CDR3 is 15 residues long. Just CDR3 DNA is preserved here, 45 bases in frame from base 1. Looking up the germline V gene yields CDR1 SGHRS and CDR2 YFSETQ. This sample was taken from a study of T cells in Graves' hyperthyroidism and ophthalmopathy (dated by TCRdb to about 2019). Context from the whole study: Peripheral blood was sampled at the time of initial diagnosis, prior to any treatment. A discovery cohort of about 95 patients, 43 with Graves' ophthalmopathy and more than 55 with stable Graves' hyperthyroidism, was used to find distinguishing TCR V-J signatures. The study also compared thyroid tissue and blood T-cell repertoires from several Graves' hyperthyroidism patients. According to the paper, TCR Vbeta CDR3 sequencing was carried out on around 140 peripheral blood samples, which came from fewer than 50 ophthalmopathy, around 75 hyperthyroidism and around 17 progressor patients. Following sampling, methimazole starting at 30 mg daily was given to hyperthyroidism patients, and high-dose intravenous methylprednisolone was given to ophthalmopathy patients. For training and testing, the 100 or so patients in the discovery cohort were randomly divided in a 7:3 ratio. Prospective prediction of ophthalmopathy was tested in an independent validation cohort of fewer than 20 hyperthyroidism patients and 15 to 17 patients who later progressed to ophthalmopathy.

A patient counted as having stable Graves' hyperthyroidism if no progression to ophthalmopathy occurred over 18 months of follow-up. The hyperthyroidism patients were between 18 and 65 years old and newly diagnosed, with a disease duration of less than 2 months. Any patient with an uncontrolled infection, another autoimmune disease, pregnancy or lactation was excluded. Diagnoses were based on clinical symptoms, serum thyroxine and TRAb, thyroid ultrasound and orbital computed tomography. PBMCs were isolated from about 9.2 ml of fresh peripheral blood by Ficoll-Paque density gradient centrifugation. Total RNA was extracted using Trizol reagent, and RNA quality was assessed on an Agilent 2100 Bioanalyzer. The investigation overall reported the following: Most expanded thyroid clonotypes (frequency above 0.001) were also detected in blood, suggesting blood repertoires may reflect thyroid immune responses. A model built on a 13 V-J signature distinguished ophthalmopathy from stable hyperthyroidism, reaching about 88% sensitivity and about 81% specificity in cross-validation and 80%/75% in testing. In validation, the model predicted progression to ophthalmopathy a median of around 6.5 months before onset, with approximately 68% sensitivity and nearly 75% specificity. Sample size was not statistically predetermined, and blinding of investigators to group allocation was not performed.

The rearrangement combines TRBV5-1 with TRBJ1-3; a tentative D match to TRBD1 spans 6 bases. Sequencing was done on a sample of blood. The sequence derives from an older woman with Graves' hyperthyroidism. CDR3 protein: CASSLVAGAGNTTYF. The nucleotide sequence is TGCGCCAGCAGCTTGGTTGCAGGGGCTGGAAACACCACATATTTT.